This T cell receptor beta chain was sequenced during a study of T-cell reconstitution after alpha-beta-depleted transplantation in children. Unique molecular identifiers were incorporated when the TCRbeta library was constructed. TCRdb ran MiXCR on the PCR reads and lists one entry per CDR3 protein. The sample contains around 700,000 distinct CDR3 sequences, under 15% of which appear only once. This CDR3 has 14 amino acids. The germline V gene encodes CDR1 SGHVS and CDR2 FNYEAQ. With 2 bases removed from V and 5 bases from J, the gap between germline ends came to 13 bases. About this clonotype: Its antigen is unknown.

Study outcomes and limitations: The origin of alpha-beta T cells about two months after transplant was reportedly several hundred expanded graft clones. Certain patients had high TCRbeta diversity at day 60, and it came from recipient T cells and thymic progenitors that survived. A year post-transplant, T-cell counts and diversity derived mostly from newly produced T cells.

The material sequenced was PBMCs, taken before TCRalphabeta/CD19-depleted stem cell transplant. The chain employs TRBV7-6 and TRBJ2-7; unclear D gene. The clonotype originates from a girl aged 2 to 10 with congenital amegakaryocytic thrombocytopenia, due to receive a stem cell transplant. The CDR3 loop is CASSLLGYGDEQYF. The CDR3 DNA sequence: TGTGCCAGCAGCTTATTGGGTTACGGCGACGAGCAGTACTTC.